This T cell receptor beta chain appears in the sequencing data of a study of T cell repertoires in cytomegalovirus infection. CDR1 and CDR2 (germline): SGHTA, FQGNSA. Losses at the gene ends were 7 bases for V and 8 bases for J; bases not matched to a gene: 14. The CDR3 has 15 amino acids. Ten or more counts support this clonotype. What it binds is unknown. Via MiXCR, TCRdb re-called the reads, giving one row per CDR3 protein. The repertoire has about 500,000 distinct CDR3 sequences, about 33% of them found once; the top ten carry roughly 15%. The sample here was cultured PBMCs, taken from culture after CMV antigen stimulation. The sequence came from a human donor in good health (CMV status not recorded). Some clones in this sample may be carry-over from other donors' samples. This chain joins TRBV7-2 and TRBJ2-1; 7 bases are a match to TRBD1. CDR3 region: CASTPGTARVHEQFF. The CDR3 DNA is TGTGCCAGCACCCCCGGGACAGCTCGCGTCCATGAGCAGTTCTTC.